These 18 T cell receptor beta chains share one sample of origin, sequenced in a study of T cells in Graves' hyperthyroidism and ophthalmopathy. Researchers amplified the TCR beta CDR3 regions from RNA transcripts. The TCR CDR3 first-round RT-PCR relied on the HTBI primer set. TCRdb fed the multiplex PCR reads into MiXCR, producing one record per CDR3 protein. The sample carries hundreds of thousands of distinct CDR3 sequences, 15% to 20% recorded once. Material: blood. The receptors shown here come from a man aged 35 to 55 with Graves' ophthalmopathy.

This clonotype has just a few counts. The chain couples TRBV20-1 to TRBJ2-7, with 8 nucleotides matching TRBD1. Trimming at V came to 6 bases and at J to 1 base, leaving 8 bases not matched to a gene. In germline, CDR1 is DFQATT, CDR2 SNEGSKA (reference sequence). The CDR3 totals 14 residues. The CDR3 spells CSAVRDRISYEQYF. In DNA, the CDR3 is TGCAGTGCAGTCCGGGACAGGATTTCCTACGAGCAGTACTTC.

This clonotype was detected ten times or more. This chain joins TRBV28 and TRBJ2-7; tentative D call: TRBD1 (5 bases). CDR1 and CDR2 from the germline V gene are MDHEN and SYDVKM. V lost 5 bases and J 2 bases, leaving 13 bases between the germline ends. CDR3 length: 14 residues. CDR3 region: CASSALGPTYEQYF. Written as DNA, the CDR3 is TGTGCCAGCAGTGCCCTGGGGCCGACCTACGAGCAGTACTTC.

This clonotype has a count of ten or more. The chain is built from TRBV7-8 and TRBJ2-7; 7 bases align to TRBD2. Germline CDR1 SGHVS, CDR2 FQNEAQ. The CDR3 spans 13 residues. V lost 5 bases and J lost 2; bases outside the gene matches: 3. The CDR3: CASSGGGTYEQYF. CDR3 sequence (DNA): TGTGCCAGCAGCGGGGGGGGAACCTACGAGCAGTACTTC.

In its sample, this clonotype was seen a few times. This rearrangement joins TRBV2 to TRBJ1-3; D unresolved. V lost 6 bases and J 2 bases, leaving 8 bases between the germline ends. The CDR3 runs to 13 residues. From germline, CDR1 is SNHLY and CDR2 FYNNEI. Here the CDR3 reads CASRGSAGNTIYF. CDR3 DNA sequence: TGTGCCAGCAGGGGGTCGGCTGGAAACACCATATATTTT.

The V and J genes are TRBV7-2 and TRBJ2-5; TRBD2 agrees at 9 bases. The J segment lost 5 bases and the V segment lost 5 bases, leaving 3 bases of the junction unmatched. Germline-derived CDR1 and CDR2 are SGHTA and FQGNSA. This CDR3 is built from 13 residues. The CDR3 reads CASSATSGETQYF. As DNA, the CDR3 is TGTGCCAGCAGCGCGACTAGCGGCGAGACCCAGTACTTC.

There are many counts of this clonotype. The rearrangement joins TRBV12-3 or TRBV12-4 to TRBJ2-3; no clear D gene. V was shortened by 5 bases and J by 4 bases, with 7 bases between the two germline ends. The CDR3 loop spans 12 amino acids. The CDR3 reads CASSIFADTQYF. DNA for the CDR3: TGTGCCAGCAGTATTTTCGCAGATACGCAGTATTTT.

Many counts were recorded for this clonotype. The V gene is TRBV5-1, the J gene TRBJ2-1, with 7 bases lining up with TRBD1. Germline assignment: CDR1 SGHRS and CDR2 YFSETQ. Trimming removed 2 bases from V and 8 bases from J; junction bases left unmatched: 7. The CDR3 is 14 residues long. Written as DNA, the CDR3 is TGCGCCAGCAGCTTCGGGACAGTCGGTTATGAGCAGTTCTTC. This translates into CASSFGTVGYEQFF.

This chain connects TRBV4-1 to TRBJ2-5; 8 bases agree with TRBD1. The germline gives CDR1 MGHRA, CDR2 YSYEKL. The CDR3 covers 14 residues. The trim removed 4 bases at V and 5 bases at J, leaving 6 bases unmatched. The CDR3 spells CASSLPGGMETQYF. In DNA form, the CDR3 reads TGCGCCAGCAGCCTACCAGGGGGCATGGAGACCCAGTACTTC.

This chain uses TRBV5-1 with TRBJ2-1; TRBD2 aligns across 15 bases. The J segment lost 8 bases and the V segment lost 0 bases, leaving 3 bases of the junction unmatched. Germline values: CDR1 SGHRS, CDR2 YFSETQ. The CDR3 spans 16 residues. DNA for the CDR3: TGCGCCAGCAGCTTGGGGACTAGCGGGAGGGCCGATGAGCAGTTCTTC. Protein product: CASSLGTSGRADEQFF.

The sample holds many counts of this clonotype. DNA for the CDR3: TGTGCCAGCACCACCGGACAGGGTGGGTCAACGCAGTATTTT. It specifies CASTTGQGGSTQYF. The chain recombines TRBV12-3 or TRBV12-4 with TRBJ2-3, with 8 bases matching TRBD1. J lost 9 bases, V lost 7 bases, and 12 bases had no gene match. This CDR3 is 14 amino acids long.

This clonotype has just a few counts. The chain employs TRBV19 and TRBJ2-4, with D possibly being TRBD1 (6 bases). The V end was cut by 9 bases, the J end by 3 bases, with 15 bases between. Germline CDR1 reads LNHDA; CDR2 reads SQIVND (reference sequence). The CDR3 covers 14 residues. The CDR3 loop is CASQHRERKNIQYF. The CDR3 coding sequence is TGTGCCAGCCAGCACAGGGAGCGCAAAAACATTCAGTACTTC.

Concerning this clonotype: This could be a read error, since a much larger clone is one nucleotide away. The chain is built from TRBV5-1 and TRBJ2-7; TRBD1 is a possible D gene (6 bases). The CDR3 is made up of 15 amino acids. V was trimmed by 0 bases and J by 3 bases, leaving 13 bases between them. Germline CDR1 SGHRS, CDR2 YFSETQ. CDR3 loop: CASSLAQGSIYEQYF. The CDR3 DNA is TGCGCCAGCAGCTTGGCGCAGGGGTCAATCTACGAGCAGTACTTC.

This clonotype was detected ten times or more. Here the CDR3 reads CASSQVESGYTF. For the CDR3, the DNA is TGTGCCAGCAGCCAAGTCGAATCCGGCTACACCTTC. The chain combines TRBV3-1 with TRBJ1-2; no definite D call. Germline V CDR1 and CDR2: LGHDT, YNNKEL (reference sequence). The CDR3 spans 12 residues. Trimming took off 1 base at V and 8 bases at J, with 8 bases between the two ends.

This clonotype was observed at least ten times. This rearrangement joins TRBV5-1 to TRBJ1-1; 7 bases align to TRBD1. CDR1 SGHRS and CDR2 YFSETQ come from the germline V gene. After removal of 0 bases from V and 1 base from J, the junction contained 3 bases not matched to a gene. This CDR3 comprises 15 residues. CDR3 residues: CASSLEGGRNTEAFF. For the CDR3, the DNA is TGCGCCAGCAGCTTGGAAGGGGGCAGGAACACTGAAGCTTTCTTT.

This sequence joins TRBV6-5 and TRBJ1-5; D unclear. V was shortened by 0 bases and J by 5 bases, with 5 bases between the two germline ends. This CDR3 has 13 residues. Germline V gene lookup returns CDR1 MNHEY and CDR2 SVGAGI. The CDR3 here is CASSYSKDQPQHF. The CDR3 DNA follows: TGTGCCAGCAGTTACTCGAAGGATCAGCCCCAGCATTTT.

This clonotype turned up a few times. The J gene is TRBJ2-2, the V gene TRBV7-8, with TRBD1 as a possible D gene (5 bases). Germline V CDR1 and CDR2: SGHVS, FQNEAQ. V was cut by 1 base and J by 0 bases, with 9 bases left in between. This CDR3 is built from 16 residues. The CDR3: CASSLDRFANTGELFF. CDR3 sequence (DNA): TGTGCCAGCAGCTTAGACAGGTTCGCGAACACCGGGGAGCTGTTTTTT.

This clonotype was counted ten times or more. The genes are TRBV2 and TRBJ1-2; 7 nucleotides match TRBD1. Unmatched junction bases numbered 15, after V lost 5 bases and J lost 0 bases. Germline V CDR1 and CDR2: SNHLY, FYNNEI. This CDR3 region has 18 residues. CDR3 residues: CASSHPRDSQSANYGYTF. As DNA, the CDR3 is TGTGCCAGCAGTCACCCCCGGGACAGCCAATCAGCTAACTATGGCTACACCTTC.

V gene TRBV5-1 combines with J gene TRBJ2-3; 9 bases match TRBD1. The CDR3 length is 15 residues. Looked up from germline, CDR1 is SGHRS and CDR2 is YFSETQ. Unmatched junction bases numbered 8, after V lost 1 base and J lost 8 bases. CDR3 protein: CASSLLQGAVGTQYF. CDR3 DNA: TGCGCCAGCAGCTTGTTACAGGGGGCGGTAGGTACGCAGTATTTT.